This T cell receptor beta chain was sequenced for a study of T-cell reconstitution after alpha-beta-depleted transplantation in children. Whole-study results and caveats: Newly produced T cells mostly accounted for T-cell counts and diversity one year post-transplant. Expanded graft clones, several hundred of them, were reportedly the source of alpha-beta T cells about two months after transplant.

Germline V gene sequence: CDR1 SGHRS, CDR2 YFSETQ. This CDR3 contains 13 residues. This clonotype was detected many times. Its antigen is not identified. One end of the junction does not line up with germline, which may come from a read error. Preparation of the TCRbeta library was carried out with unique molecular identifiers. TCRdb fed the PCR reads into MiXCR, producing one record per CDR3 protein. Among around 500,000 distinct CDR3 sequences listed, 23% were seen once. This rearrangement joins TRBV5-1 to TRBJ1-2, with D tentatively TRBD1 (5 bases). The clonotype originates from a boy under three years old who had a stem cell transplant for acute myeloid leukemia, so the T cells may come from the graft donor. The sample consisted of PBMCs, mostly from graft donor cells, taken 360 days after TCRalphabeta/CD19-depleted stem cell transplant. The CDR3 DNA sequence: TGTGCCAGCAGTTTAGAGGGGAACTATGGCTACACCTTC. It specifies CASSLEGNYGYTF.